The 16 T cell receptor beta chains in this list originate from one sample, sequenced in a study of blood T cell repertoires in COVID-19. The assay was immunoSEQ multiplex PCR, and TCRdb's table has in-frame clones only and misses some. Of roughly 310,000 clones in the sample, 90% were seen once. The specimen sequenced was peripheral blood. These receptors all stem from a woman aged 25-40 years with COVID-19, enrolled during active disease.

V is TRBV7-6 and J is TRBJ2-5; TRBD2 agrees at 12 bases. CDR3 size: 15 residues. The V and J ends lost 2 bases and 4 bases, in that order; junction bases with no gene match: 2. Germline loops: CDR1 SGHVS, CDR2 FNYEAQ. The CDR3 loop reads CASSLLAGGPETQYF. The CDR3 DNA reads as TGTGCCAGCAGCTTACTAGCGGGAGGGCCAGAGACCCAGTACTTC.

This chain connects TRBV4-2 to TRBJ2-7; the match to TRBD2 covers 7 bases. Germline V gene data show CDR1 as LGHNA and CDR2 as YNFKEQ. V lost 0 bases and J lost 1; bases outside the gene matches: 12. This CDR3 contains 18 residues. CDR3 DNA sequence: TGTGCCAGCAGCCAAGAGGTTGCTAGGCGGGAGAGTTCCTACGAGCAGTACTTC. Translating it yields CASSQEVARRESSYEQYF.

This clone occurred a few times. V usage is TRBV4-1 and J usage is TRBJ2-4, with TRBD2 matching over 7 bases. The germline CDR1 and CDR2 sequences are MGHRA and YSYEKL. The CDR3 extends over 15 amino acids. V shed 4 bases, J shed 9 bases, and the junction held 12 bases outside the gene matches. CDR3 sequence: CASSRTGLDPSIQYF. Written as DNA, the CDR3 is TGCGCCAGCAGCCGGACCGGACTAGACCCTAGCATTCAGTACTTC.

V is TRBV28 and J is TRBJ1-1, with TRBD1 identical over 9 bases. The CDR3 totals 13 residues. Trimming cost V 5 bases and J 3 bases; bases outside gene matches: 1. CDR1 is MDHEN, CDR2 SYDVKM, per germline. Here the CDR3 reads CASSHRGHTEAFF. The CDR3 DNA follows: TGTGCCAGCAGTCACAGGGGGCACACTGAAGCTTTCTTT.

This chain links TRBV5-6 with TRBJ1-1; 7 bases fit TRBD1. Losses at the gene ends were 5 bases for V and 0 bases for J; bases not matched to a gene: 10. There are 16 residues in the CDR3. Germline CDR1 and CDR2: SGHDT and YYEEEE. DNA for the CDR3: TGTGCCAGCAGGGACAGGAAGGGGGCAATGAACACTGAAGCTTTCTTT. It codes for CASRDRKGAMNTEAFF.

V and J are TRBV19 and TRBJ2-7; D possibly corresponds to TRBD2 (6 bases). The germline V and J ends were trimmed by 3 bases and 3 bases, with 12 bases remaining between them. This CDR3 is built from 14 residues. Germline V gene lookup returns CDR1 LNHDA and CDR2 SQIVND (reference sequence). CDR3 DNA sequence: TGTGCCAGTAGTATTAGGGGCGGGATCTACGAGCAGTACTTC. Translating gives CASSIRGGIYEQYF. The whole variable domain, filled in from reference TRBV19 and TRBJ2-7, reads DGGITQSPKYLFRKEGQNVTLSCEQNLNHDAMYWYRQDPGQGLRLIYYSQIVNDFQKGDIAEGYSVSREKKESFPLTVTSAQKNPTAFYLCASSIRGGIYEQYFGPGTRLTVT.

The DNA of the CDR3 is TGTGCCAGTAGTACCCCGACAGGGGTCGGTGAAAAACTGTTTTTT. Its protein is CASSTPTGVGEKLFF. The V and J genes are TRBV19 and TRBJ1-4; 8 nucleotides line up with TRBD1. Losses at the gene ends were 4 bases for V and 7 bases for J; bases not matched to a gene: 8. Germline lookup yields CDR1 LNHDA and CDR2 SQIVND (reference sequence). This CDR3 is 15 amino acids long.

V gene TRBV19 combines with J gene TRBJ1-3; 8 nucleotides match TRBD1. The trim removed 6 bases at V and 3 bases at J, leaving 10 bases unmatched. Germline CDR1 is LNHDA and CDR2 is SQIVND (reference sequence). The CDR3 has 16 residues. Here the CDR3 DNA reads TGTGCCAGTAGCGGCAATCAGGGGGCGGTTGGAAACACCATATATTTT. Amino acid sequence: CASSGNQGAVGNTIYF. Full variable domain (missing parts from reference TRBV19 and TRBJ1-3): DGGITQSPKYLFRKEGQNVTLSCEQNLNHDAMYWYRQDPGQGLRLIYYSQIVNDFQKGDIAEGYSVSREKKESFPLTVTSAQKNPTAFYLCASSGNQGAVGNTIYFGEGSWLTVV.

The gene calls are TRBV6-4 and TRBJ2-1; 7 bases line up with TRBD2. V gave up 2 bases and J gave up 6 bases; unmatched junction bases: 1. Germline loops: CDR1 MRHNA, CDR2 SNTAGT. The CDR3 extends over 13 amino acids. In nucleotides, the CDR3 is TGTGCCAGCAGTGACGGGGAGGGCAATGAGCAGTTCTTC. Translating it yields CASSDGEGNEQFF.

V gene TRBV27 combines with J gene TRBJ2-7, with D perhaps matching TRBD1 (7 bases). This CDR3 has 15 amino acids. Germline V gene data show CDR1 as MNHEY and CDR2 as SMNVEV (reference sequence). Trimming pared 5 bases from V and 4 bases from J, leaving 18 bases between. The CDR3 loop is CASSPSPRGDYEQYF. CDR3 nucleotide sequence: TGTGCCAGCAGTCCCTCCCCCAGGGGGGATTACGAGCAGTACTTC.

The chain employs TRBV28 and TRBJ1-5; D is unclear. V was trimmed by 4 bases and J by 0 bases, leaving 10 bases between them. Germline CDR1 is MDHEN and CDR2 is SYDVKM. CDR3 length: 15 residues. The chain's CDR3 is CASSYPGDSNQPQHF. The CDR3 bases are TGTGCCAGCAGTTACCCCGGGGATAGCAATCAGCCCCAGCATTTT.

The V and J genes are TRBV7-2 and TRBJ1-5; 8 bases agree with TRBD1. CDR1 is SGHTA and CDR2 is FQGNSA in the germline V gene. CDR3 length: 14 residues. Trimming cost V 1 base and J 7 bases; bases outside gene matches: 3. In nucleotides, the CDR3 is TGTGCCAGCAGCTTAGGCAGGGGGCAGCAGCCCCAGCATTTT. Protein product: CASSLGRGQQPQHF.

V and J are TRBV29-1 and TRBJ1-1; 7 positions agree with TRBD1. This CDR3 comprises 13 residues. J lost 0 bases, V lost 5 bases, and 3 bases had no gene match. Germline V lookup: CDR1 SQVTM, CDR2 ANQGSEA. DNA of the CDR3: TGCAGCGTTAAGGGACAGTTGAACACTGAAGCTTTCTTT. This gives the protein CSVKGQLNTEAFF.

V usage is TRBV7-9 and J usage is TRBJ1-1, with a weak D call TRBD1 (5 bases). Germline-derived CDR1 and CDR2 are SEHNR and FQNEAQ (reference sequence). V gave up 0 bases and J gave up 5 bases, with 10 bases separating them. CDR3 length: 14 residues. For the CDR3, the DNA is TGTGCCAGCAGCTTAGCGCTAACAGGTACTGAAGCTTTCTTT. Amino acids: CASSLALTGTEAFF.

This sequence joins TRBV27 and TRBJ1-6; a weak D match, TRBD1 (5 bases). The V gene's germline CDR1 is MNHEY and CDR2 SMNVEV (reference sequence). The CDR3 loop spans 15 amino acids. Trimming left V 5 bases short and J 5 bases short, with 13 bases between. The CDR3 loop reads CASSPRGGDNSPLHF. As DNA, the CDR3 is TGTGCCAGCAGTCCTCGGGGGGGGGATAATTCACCCCTCCACTTT.

The chain recombines TRBV30 with TRBJ1-1; D remains ambiguous. Germline lookup yields CDR1 GTSNPN and CDR2 SVGIG (reference sequence). V lost 1 base to trimming and J lost 7 bases, with 10 bases between them. CDR3 length: 12 residues. CDR3: CAWSDETYEAFF. The CDR3 DNA reads TGTGCCTGGAGTGACGAGACTTATGAAGCTTTCTTT.